Sequencing of this T cell receptor (beta chain) was carried out in a study of T cell responses to AZD1222 COVID-19 vaccine. The study, taken as a whole, reports: Vaccine-related CD4 TCRs covered spike, predominating at 160-218 and 743-854. Donors were largely white British and mainly female; clonal diversity was possibly underestimated.

This clone has more than one count but fewer than ten. The antigen is not known. Germline V gene sequence: CDR1 SGHDN, CDR2 FVKESK. This CDR3 has 15 residues. Trimming cost V 2 bases and J 7 bases, with 12 bases left between them. The table came from immunoSEQ multiplex PCR; TCRdb's copy has only in-frame clones and leaves some out. The sample lists roughly 190,000 clones, 90% to 95% occurring once. The sample consisted of peripheral blood, taken on day 0 of AZD1222 vaccination. The chain recombines TRBV14 with TRBJ1-6; D not certain. This clonotype was obtained from an adult in good health. The CDR3 bases are TGTGCCAGCAGCCAATGGGCCAGCCCCAATTCACCCCTCCACTTT. Residues: CASSQWASPNSPLHF.